These 29 T cell receptor beta chains share one sample of origin, sequenced in a study of spatial heterogeneity in lung cancer. TCRdb analysed the 5' RACE reads with MiXCR anew, one entry per CDR3 protein. The sample carries approximately 2,500 distinct CDR3 sequences, about 1.9% recorded once. Time point in this sample: sample taken at primary tumor resection. The sample was normal lung tissue next to the tumor, taken at surgery. These receptors were collected from a male donor with early-stage non-small cell lung cancer.

Within the sample, this clonotype is large (0.1 to 1%). The chain recombines TRBV27 with TRBJ2-2, with 7 positions matching TRBD1. Per the germline V gene, CDR1 is MNHEY and CDR2 is SMNVEV (reference sequence). J gave up 2 bases and V 7 bases, and 7 bases lay outside the gene matches. CDR3 length equals 15 residues. This CDR3 reads CASTLGGPNTGELFF. The CDR3 DNA follows: TGTGCCAGCACCCTAGGGGGCCCCAACACCGGGGAGCTGTTTTTT.

This clonotype qualifies as medium-sized. The chain uses TRBV4-1 and TRBJ1-1; D is unclear. Germline V lookup: CDR1 MGHRA, CDR2 YSYEKL. The germline V and J ends were trimmed by 0 bases and 1 base, with 12 bases remaining between them. CDR3 length equals 16 residues. DNA of the CDR3: TGCGCCAGCAGCCAAGATAAATTACCAGCGAACACTGAAGCTTTCTTT. Protein product: CASSQDKLPANTEAFF.

By its share, this clonotype is large (0.1 to 1%). The chain links TRBV6-2 or TRBV6-3 to TRBJ2-3, with TRBD1 identical over 9 bases. The V and J ends lost 0 bases and 3 bases, in that order; junction bases with no gene match: 10. This CDR3 is built from 18 residues. Germline CDR1 reads MNHEY; CDR2 reads SVGEGT. In nucleotides, the CDR3 is TGTGCCAGCAGTTACTCTCCGGGACAGGGAGTAAGGACAGATACGCAGTATTTT. It specifies CASSYSPGQGVRTDTQYF.

This clonotype was counted at least ten times. V and J are TRBV12-3 or TRBV12-4 and TRBJ2-6; a weak D match, TRBD1 (5 bases). This CDR3 comprises 14 residues. Trimming left V 8 bases short and J 1 base short, with 9 bases between. CDR3 sequence: CASSGFSGANVLTF. The CDR3 nucleotides read TGTGCCAGCTCAGGGTTTTCTGGGGCCAACGTCCTGACTTTC.

Sample share makes this clonotype hyperexpanded (1% or more). V gene TRBV20-1 combines with J gene TRBJ2-1, with D perhaps matching TRBD1 (8 bases). The CDR3 loop spans 15 amino acids. Per germline, CDR1 DFQATT and CDR2 SNEGSKA (reference sequence). The CDR3 sequence: CSVVGGGQDYNEQFF. The CDR3 region has the DNA TGCAGCGTAGTGGGGGGGGGACAGGATTACAATGAGCAGTTCTTC.

This clonotype is medium-sized (0.01 to 0.1%) in the sample. V and J are TRBV7-2 and TRBJ1-1, with D possibly TRBD1 on 5 matching bases. Trimming pared 6 bases from V and 4 bases from J, leaving 15 bases between. The CDR3 runs to 14 residues. Germline V CDR1 and CDR2: SGHTA, FQGNSA. CDR3 DNA: TGTGCCAGCAGTAAAGGGGTCGCGAGCACTGAAGCTTTCTTT. Its translation is CASSKGVASTEAFF.

Judged by abundance, this clonotype is medium-sized. This chain joins TRBV28 and TRBJ1-5; TRBD1 is a possible D gene (5 bases). V gave up 6 bases and J gave up 3 bases, with 9 bases separating them. CDR1 is MDHEN, CDR2 SYDVKM, per germline. The CDR3 extends over 13 amino acids. The CDR3 reads CASRVTVNQPQHF. The CDR3 region has the DNA TGTGCCAGCAGAGTGACAGTCAATCAGCCCCAGCATTTT.

Relative to its sample, this clonotype is medium-sized. The CDR3 is CASSLAVFDREDGYTF. The CDR3 DNA reads TGTGCCAGCAGCTTAGCGGTTTTTGACAGGGAAGATGGCTACACCTTC. The chain employs TRBV7-2 and TRBJ1-2, with TRBD1 matching over 7 bases. From germline, CDR1 is SGHTA and CDR2 FQGNSA. The CDR3 has 16 residues. The ends lost 0 bases at V and 6 bases at J; junction bases unmatched: 10.

Ten or more counts support this clonotype. A clone one base away is much larger, so this may be a read error. The V call is TRBV6-2 or TRBV6-3, the J call TRBJ2-2; weak D call: TRBD2 (5 bases). The CDR3 is 15 residues long. Germline V gene data show CDR1 as MNHEY and CDR2 as SVGEGT. V was trimmed by 0 bases and J by 7 bases, leaving 12 bases between them. CDR3 sequence: CASSYSERDGGELFF. In nucleotides, the CDR3 is TGTGCCAGCAGTTACTCGGAACGGGATGGCGGGGAGCTGTTTTTT.

This clonotype is categorized as medium-sized. The chain combines TRBV6-5 with TRBJ2-2, with D perhaps matching TRBD2 (6 bases). From germline, CDR1 is MNHEY and CDR2 SVGAGI. The CDR3 is made up of 16 amino acids. V lost 6 bases and J 0 bases, leaving 14 bases between the germline ends. The CDR3 DNA is TGTGCCAGCAGCGCCGGGAGACAGCCGAACACCGGGGAGCTGTTTTTT. This codes for CASSAGRQPNTGELFF.

This clonotype is medium-sized (0.01 to 0.1%). The chain links TRBV6-4 to TRBJ2-3; no clear D gene. This CDR3 comprises 15 residues. The germline V and J ends were trimmed by 0 bases and 2 bases, with 9 bases remaining between them. The germline gives CDR1 MRHNA, CDR2 SNTAGT. CDR3 coding DNA: TGTGCCAGCAGTGACTCTGTACGGAACACAGATACGCAGTATTTT. Translation gives CASSDSVRNTDTQYF.

In this sample, this clonotype is medium-sized. This chain uses TRBV19 with TRBJ1-5; 11 bases agree with TRBD1. This CDR3 is built from 17 residues. V shed 6 bases, J shed 4 bases, and the junction held 11 bases outside the gene matches. Germline V gene sequence: CDR1 LNHDA, CDR2 SQIVND (reference sequence). CDR3 bases: TGTGCCAGTAGGCCCCGGGACAGGGGGGAGTTGAATCAGCCCCAGCATTTT. Residues: CASRPRDRGELNQPQHF.

By proportion, this clonotype is medium-sized. This chain uses TRBV27 with TRBJ2-2; no clear D gene. V lost 4 bases and J lost 7, with 4 bases in between. The length of the CDR3 is 11 residues. The V gene's germline CDR1 is MNHEY and CDR2 SMNVEV (reference sequence). The CDR3 region has the DNA TGTGCCAGCAGTTGTTTCGGGGAGCTGTTTTTT. Protein: CASSCFGELFF.

In its sample, this clonotype ranks as medium-sized. The V gene is TRBV7-9, the J gene TRBJ2-7; D possibly corresponds to TRBD2 (6 bases). Trimming shortened V by 10 bases and J by 6 bases, and 28 bases separated the two germline ends. Germline CDR1 and CDR2: SEHNR and FQNEAQ (reference sequence). The CDR3 runs 16 residues. CDR3 sequence reads: CAITQKAGRTPGEQYF. In DNA form, the CDR3 reads TGTGCCATAACGCAAAAGGCGGGGCGAACCCCTGGCGAGCAGTACTTC.

This clonotype was detected many times. This may be a read error, as it is one base from a much larger clone. The chain has TRBV20-1 and TRBJ1-5; 8 bases align to TRBD1. V gave up 6 bases and J gave up 0 bases; unmatched junction bases: 4. The CDR3 runs 14 residues. CDR1 is DFQATT and CDR2 is SNEGSKA in the germline V gene (reference sequence). CDR3: CSARTGSSNQPQHF. CDR3 coding DNA: TGCAGTGCAAGGACAGGGAGTAGCAATCAGCCCCAGCATTTT.

This clonotype appeared a few times. A read error may explain this, as a much larger clone is one base away. The chain recombines TRBV9 with TRBJ2-2; no clear D. This CDR3 is built from 12 residues. V was shortened by 3 bases and J by 2 bases, with 2 bases between the two germline ends. CDR1 SGDLS and CDR2 YYNGEE come from the germline V gene. CDR3 coding DNA: TGTGCCAGCAGCGGAAACACCGGGGAGCTGTTTTTT. Encoded protein: CASSGNTGELFF.

This clonotype counts as medium-sized (0.01 to 0.1%). The rearrangement links TRBV27 to TRBJ1-2; 7 positions match TRBD1. The CDR3 extends over 14 amino acids. V lost 6 bases and J lost 3; bases outside the gene matches: 7. CDR1 is MNHEY, CDR2 SMNVEV, per germline (reference sequence). CDR3 bases: TGTGCCAGCAGACCCCGACAGGGCTACTATGGCTACACCTTC. Translated, it gives CASRPRQGYYGYTF.

The rearrangement uses TRBV9 and TRBJ2-3; unclear D gene. This CDR3 spans 13 amino acids. V was clipped by 2 bases and J by 5 bases, with 9 bases between them. Germline CDR1 reads SGDLS; CDR2 reads YYNGEE. Here the CDR3 reads CASSVPWGDTQYF. The CDR3, as DNA: TGTGCCAGCAGCGTCCCCTGGGGAGATACGCAGTATTTT.

This clonotype is judged large. This chain uses TRBV5-5 with TRBJ1-4; 11 positions match TRBD1. This CDR3 region has 16 residues. Trimming cost V 3 bases and J 7 bases; bases outside gene matches: 8. The V gene's germline CDR1 is SGHKS and CDR2 YYEKEE (reference sequence). CDR3 loop: CASSSGQGAEGEKLFF. The CDR3 bases are TGTGCCAGCAGCTCCGGACAGGGGGCCGAAGGTGAAAAACTGTTTTTT. Using reference TRBV5-5 and TRBJ1-4 for the parts outside the CDR3, the full variable domain is DAGVTQSPTHLIKTRGQQVTLRCSPISGHKSVSWYQQVLGQGPQFIFQYYEKEERGRGNFPDRFSARQFPNYSSELNVNALLLGDSALYLCASSSGQGAEGEKLFFGSGTQLSVL.

By share, this clonotype ranks as medium-sized. This chain joins TRBV30 and TRBJ2-7, with TRBD1 matching over 9 bases. The CDR3 runs 14 residues. Germline CDR1 and CDR2: GTSNPN and SVGIG (reference sequence). With 0 bases clipped from V and 5 bases from J, the junction kept 5 bases outside the gene matches. The CDR3 protein is CAWSVIGTGNEQYF. CDR3 DNA sequence: TGTGCCTGGAGTGTAATCGGGACAGGGAACGAGCAGTACTTC.

This clonotype occurred many times. For the CDR3, the DNA is TGCAGTGTCGTAGCGGGGAGGAACACCGGGGAGCTGTTTTTT. Residues: CSVVAGRNTGELFF. The chain is built from TRBV20-1 and TRBJ2-2; 8 nucleotides agree with TRBD2. This CDR3 region has 14 residues. Unmatched junction bases numbered 5, after V lost 7 bases and J lost 1 base. Germline V CDR1 and CDR2: DFQATT, SNEGSKA (reference sequence).

A single count supports this clonotype. Germline and junction disagree at one end, which may indicate a read error. The V call is TRBV28, the J call TRBJ2-3; TRBD2 matches at 13 bases. Germline V gives CDR1 MDHEN, CDR2 SYDVKM. The CDR3 has 18 amino acids. CDR3 sequence: CASSWGTSGVRGTDTQYF. DNA for the CDR3: TGTGCCAGCAGTTGGGGGACTAGCGGGGTTCGTGGCACAGATACTCAGTATTTT. Variable domain in full (rest from reference TRBV28 and TRBJ2-3): DVKVTQSSRYLVKRTGEKVFLECVQDMDHENMFWYRQDPGLGLRLIYFSYDVKMKEKGDIPEGYSVSREKKERFSLILESASTNQTSMYLCASSWGTSGVRGTDTQYFGPGTRLTVL.

A word on this clonotype: This CDR3 is missing its conserved last phenylalanine or tryptophan, likely due to a read error. It is unclear where the CDR3 begins or ends on the DNA, so no DNA is shown, and the CDR3 is as TCRdb lists it. The rearrangement links TRBV5-4 to TRBJ2-7. Per the germline V gene, CDR1 is SGHNT and CDR2 is YYREEE (reference sequence). The CDR3 adds up to 12 amino acids, both ends counted. The CDR3 loop reads CASSWDRHEKYL.

This clonotype has a count of ten or more. The rearrangement uses TRBV12-3 or TRBV12-4 and TRBJ1-2; 10 positions match TRBD1. This CDR3 region has 15 residues. Trimming took 5 bases from V and 5 from J; bases not matched to a gene: 8. The CDR3 nucleotides are TGTGCCAGCAGTCCTGACAGGGGGCGTGGGTATGGCTACACCTTC. This gives the protein CASSPDRGRGYGYTF.

This clonotype is medium-sized within its sample. The chain recombines TRBV6-5 with TRBJ2-3; 8 positions match TRBD2. Trimming cost V 0 bases and J 4 bases; bases outside gene matches: 12. Looked up from germline, CDR1 is MNHEY and CDR2 is SVGAGI. This CDR3 has 18 amino acids. For the CDR3, the DNA is TGTGCCAGCAGTTACTCTATACAGGGTCGGGAGGGCGCAGATACGCAGTATTTT. Amino acids: CASSYSIQGREGADTQYF.

This clonotype was seen repeatedly, ten times or more. The chain joins TRBV19 to TRBJ2-1; TRBD1 is a possible D gene (6 bases). The germline V gene has CDR1 LNHDA and CDR2 SQIVND (reference sequence). Trimming took 5 bases from V and 3 from J, leaving 14 bases between them. The CDR3 runs to 15 residues. CDR3 protein: CASSLIGQSYNEQFF. CDR3 in DNA: TGTGCCAGTAGTCTAATAGGACAGAGCTACAATGAGCAGTTCTTC.

This clonotype qualifies as medium-sized. The chain uses TRBV5-6 and TRBJ2-3, with TRBD2 as a possible D gene (5 bases). V was clipped by 4 bases and J by 2 bases, with 11 bases between them. Germline V CDR1 and CDR2: SGHDT, YYEEEE. The CDR3 spans 14 residues. The CDR3 bases are TGTGCCAGCAGCATCGGGGTTAACACAGATACGCAGTATTTT. Residues: CASSIGVNTDTQYF.

There are many counts of this clonotype. The chain carries TRBV28 and TRBJ1-2; D uncertain. V dropped 6 bases and J dropped 8 bases, with 10 bases sitting between them. This CDR3 is 11 amino acids long. Germline V lookup: CDR1 MDHEN, CDR2 SYDVKM. Here the CDR3 reads CASRRMGGYTF. CDR3 nucleotides: TGTGCCAGCAGAAGAATGGGAGGCTACACCTTC.

In its sample, this clonotype ranks as medium-sized. The chain couples TRBV6-2 or TRBV6-3 to TRBJ2-5, with unresolved D. The CDR3 spans 15 residues. Trimming removed 0 bases at V and 5 bases at J, with 13 bases between. Germline V gene data show CDR1 as MNHEY and CDR2 as SVGEGT. Here the CDR3 DNA reads TGTGCCAGCAGTTACTCACGGACCCGGCGGGAGACCCAGTACTTC. Translated, it gives CASSYSRTRRETQYF.